This T cell receptor (beta chain) came from a study of regulatory T cells in long-lasting Graves disease. Overall study context: Over-5-year antithyroid drug use with positive TSH receptor antibodies defined persistent Graves' disease in the study.

Study results and caveats: There were preferences for TRBV28, TRBJ1-2 and TRBJ2-5 in persistent disease.

The CDR3 sequence is 15 residues long. J gave up 2 bases and V 5 bases, and 2 bases lay outside the gene matches. Germline V gene lookup returns CDR1 SGHAT and CDR2 FQNNGV. This clonotype was seen ten or more times. Antigen unknown. Stated time point: persistent/refractory GD, antithyroid drugs over 5 years with positive TRAb. With RNA extracted from PBMCs as input, the TCR library was made. Per American Thyroid Association guidelines, Graves' disease was diagnosed. Xi'an, China, was home to the endocrinology department that provided patients. TCR beta libraries were built with iRepertoire HTBI primers and Arm-PCR of CDR3 regions. TCRdb re-called the multiplex PCR reads with MiXCR, one entry per CDR3 protein. The top ten hold roughly 40% of the sample, which has approximately 690,000 distinct CDR3 sequences, around 30% seen once.

Sequenced here: peripheral blood mononuclear cells (PBMCs), sampled when the disease was refractory, from a patient treated with antithyroid drugs. This receptor was identified in a female donor with Graves disease. V gene TRBV11-2 combines with J gene TRBJ1-4; 10 bases agree with TRBD1. The CDR3 reads CASSPDRGTNEKLFF. For the CDR3, the DNA is TGTGCCAGCAGCCCGGACAGGGGGACTAATGAAAAACTGTTTTTT.